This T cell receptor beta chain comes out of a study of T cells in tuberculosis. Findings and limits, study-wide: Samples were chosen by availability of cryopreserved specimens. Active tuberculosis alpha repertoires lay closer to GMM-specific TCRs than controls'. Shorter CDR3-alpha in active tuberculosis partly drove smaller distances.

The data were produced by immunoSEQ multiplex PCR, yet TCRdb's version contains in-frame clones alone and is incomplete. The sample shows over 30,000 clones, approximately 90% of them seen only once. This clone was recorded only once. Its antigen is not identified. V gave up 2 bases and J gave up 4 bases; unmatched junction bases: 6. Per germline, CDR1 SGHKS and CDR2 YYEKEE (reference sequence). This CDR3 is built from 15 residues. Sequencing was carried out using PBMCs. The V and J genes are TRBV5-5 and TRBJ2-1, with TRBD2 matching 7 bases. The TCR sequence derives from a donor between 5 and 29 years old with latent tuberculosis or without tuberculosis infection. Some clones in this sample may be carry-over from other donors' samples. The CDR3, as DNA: TGTGCCAGCAGCTTTGGGCGGGAGATTTACAATGAGCAGTTCTTC. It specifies CASSFGREIYNEQFF.